The next 22 T cell receptor beta chains were all read from a single sample in a study of tumor-infiltrating lymphocytes in localized non-small cell lung cancer. Repertoires were generated with immunoSEQ multiplex PCR, while TCRdb's copy carries only in-frame clones and drops some. The table has over 15,000 clones, over 35% seen once. The material sequenced was lung tumor tissue. All receptors derive from a human donor with non-small cell lung cancer.

This clone is judged medium-sized. The V gene is TRBV6-4, the J gene TRBJ2-2, with D possibly matching TRBD2 (5 bases). This CDR3 contains 14 residues. V lost 6 bases and J lost 4, with 12 bases in between. Germline CDR1 is MRHNA and CDR2 is SNTAGT. Here the CDR3 reads CASRGTSPTGELFF. CDR3 nucleotides: TGTGCCAGCAGGGGCACTAGTCCCACCGGGGAGCTGTTTTTT.

This clone was seen a few times. The chain has TRBV14 and TRBJ1-2; D perhaps matches TRBD1 (6 bases). Germline assignment: CDR1 SGHDN and CDR2 FVKESK. V lost 3 bases to trimming and J lost 6 bases, with 8 bases between them. The CDR3 has 12 residues. The chain's CDR3 is CASSHRGHGYTF. In nucleotides, the CDR3 is TGTGCCAGCAGCCACAGGGGACATGGCTACACCTTC.

This clone was seen a handful of times. The chain joins TRBV7-9 to TRBJ1-4, with no clear D. This CDR3 is built from 16 residues. The germline gives CDR1 SEHNR, CDR2 FQNEAQ (reference sequence). Trimming left V 1 base short and J 0 bases short, with 9 bases between. The CDR3, as DNA: TGTGCCAGCAGCTTAGTGTCAGGAGCAACTAATGAAAAACTGTTTTTT. It yields the protein CASSLVSGATNEKLFF.

This clone was counted only a few times. CDR3 region: CASSPGLASETQYF. CDR3 DNA: TGTGCCAGCAGCCCCGGACTAGCATCGGAGACCCAGTACTTC. The chain joins TRBV5-4 to TRBJ2-5, with 8 bases that match TRBD2. Germline loops: CDR1 SGHNT, CDR2 YYREEE (reference sequence). After removal of 4 bases from V and 5 bases from J, the junction contained 7 bases not matched to a gene. The CDR3 contains 14 residues. Variable domain in full (rest from reference TRBV5-4 and TRBJ2-5): ETGVTQSPTHLIKTRGQQVTLRCSSQSGHNTVSWYQQALGQGPQFIFQYYREEENGRGNFPPRFSGLQFPNYSSELNVNALELDDSALYLCASSPGLASETQYFGPGTRLLVL.

This clone has a handful of counts. The rearrangement joins TRBV29-1 to TRBJ1-1; tentatively, D is TRBD1 (5 bases). The CDR3 spans 12 residues. V dropped 6 bases and J dropped 4 bases, with 12 bases sitting between them. Germline CDR1 reads SQVTM; CDR2 reads ANQGSEA. In DNA form, the CDR3 reads TGCAGCGTGAGAGCAGGGTTCACTGAAGCTTTCTTT. Translated: CSVRAGFTEAFF.

This clone was seen many times. CDR3: CASSLGGTNTGELFF. CDR3 nucleotide sequence: TGTGCCAGCAGCTTGGGGGGCACGAACACCGGGGAGCTGTTTTTT. This chain uses TRBV5-6 with TRBJ2-2, with D possibly being TRBD1 (5 bases). The CDR3 consists of 15 residues. Trimming removed 0 bases at V and 0 bases at J, with 6 bases between. Per germline, CDR1 SGHDT and CDR2 YYEEEE.

This clone was counted a single time. This chain connects TRBV9 to TRBJ2-5; 12 nucleotides line up with TRBD2. The CDR3 runs 15 residues. Unmatched junction bases numbered 1, after V lost 0 bases and J lost 4 bases. Germline lookup yields CDR1 SGDLS and CDR2 YYNGEE. Here the CDR3 reads CASSVASGGAETQYF. The CDR3, as DNA: TGTGCCAGCAGCGTAGCTAGCGGGGGGGCAGAGACCCAGTACTTC. Complete variable domain (other parts from reference TRBV9 and TRBJ2-5): DSGVTQTPKHLITATGQRVTLRCSPRSGDLSVYWYQQSLDQGLQFLIQYYNGEERAKGNILERFSAQQFPDLHSELNLSSLELGDSALYFCASSVASGGAETQYFGPGTRLLVL.

By share, this clone counts as medium-sized. The chain links TRBV19 to TRBJ1-2, with TRBD1 matching over 7 bases. The V gene's germline CDR1 is LNHDA and CDR2 SQIVND (reference sequence). This CDR3 region has 15 residues. Germline trimming cut 5 bases from V and 4 bases from J; bases unmatched to any gene: 10. The CDR3 sequence is CASSHPPQGSYGYTF. The CDR3 DNA follows: TGTGCCAGTAGTCACCCCCCACAGGGGAGCTATGGCTACACCTTC. Full variable domain (rest looked up from reference TRBV19 and TRBJ1-2): DGGITQSPKYLFRKEGQNVTLSCEQNLNHDAMYWYRQDPGQGLRLIYYSQIVNDFQKGDIAEGYSVSREKKESFPLTVTSAQKNPTAFYLCASSHPPQGSYGYTFGSGTRLTVV.

This clone showed up just a few times. The chain recombines TRBV19 with TRBJ1-1, with 8 bases aligning to TRBD1. Trimming at V came to 5 bases and at J to 6 bases, leaving 5 bases not matched to a gene. Germline V gene lookup returns CDR1 LNHDA and CDR2 SQIVND (reference sequence). The CDR3 spans 13 residues. The CDR3 DNA follows: TGTGCCAGTAGTTCACGGACAGGGCCTGAAGCTTTCTTT. Protein product: CASSSRTGPEAFF. The full variable domain, rest sourced from reference TRBV19 and TRBJ1-1, is DGGITQSPKYLFRKEGQNVTLSCEQNLNHDAMYWYRQDPGQGLRLIYYSQIVNDFQKGDIAEGYSVSREKKESFPLTVTSAQKNPTAFYLCASSSRTGPEAFFGQGTRLTVV.

This chain joins TRBV28 and TRBJ1-2, with 11 bases lining up with TRBD1. CDR3 length equals 16 residues. V lost 5 bases and J lost 4; bases outside the gene matches: 9. Germline V CDR1 and CDR2: MDHEN, SYDVKM. CDR3 sequence reads: CASSPGQGAYTYGYTF. CDR3 DNA sequence: TGTGCCAGCAGTCCAGGACAGGGGGCGTATACCTATGGCTACACCTTC.

The J gene is TRBJ2-3, the V gene TRBV7-2, with 8 nucleotides matching TRBD2. CDR3 length equals 17 residues. Germline lookup yields CDR1 SGHTA and CDR2 FQGNSA. V dropped 0 bases and J dropped 7; count of bases not matched to a gene: 12. This CDR3 reads CASSLALGGAAANTQYF. The CDR3 coding sequence is TGTGCCAGCAGCTTAGCACTCGGGGGGGCGGCGGCGAATACGCAGTATTTT.

This clone was counted once. The chain has TRBV28 and TRBJ1-6, with no clear D. This CDR3 has 14 residues. Germline V lookup: CDR1 MDHEN, CDR2 SYDVKM. The germline V and J ends were trimmed by 3 bases and 6 bases, with 9 bases remaining between them. The DNA for the CDR3 is TGTGCCAGCAGTTTGTCCAGTATTAATTCACCCCTCCACTTT. Its translation is CASSLSSINSPLHF.

This sequence joins TRBV5-1 and TRBJ1-5; D call uncertain. The CDR3 contains 15 residues. Trimming removed 0 bases at V and 0 bases at J, with 7 bases between. Germline-derived CDR1 and CDR2 are SGHRS and YFSETQ. The CDR3 sequence: CASSLDGDSNQPQHF. The CDR3 nucleotides read TGCGCCAGCAGCTTGGATGGCGATAGCAATCAGCCCCAGCATTTT. Using reference TRBV5-1 and TRBJ1-5 for the parts outside the CDR3, the full variable domain is KAGVTQTPRYLIKTRGQQVTLSCSPISGHRSVSWYQQTPGQGLQFLFEYFSETQRNKGNFPGRFSGRQFSNSRSEMNVSTLELGDSALYLCASSLDGDSNQPQHFGDGTRLSIL.

This clone has just one count. The chain uses TRBV4-3 and TRBJ2-7, with D possibly being TRBD1 (6 bases). V was clipped by 1 base and J by 6 bases, with 16 bases between them. The CDR3 has 15 amino acids. Germline assignment: CDR1 LGHNA and CDR2 YSLEER. The CDR3 bases are TGCGCCAGCAGCCAAGGCAGGGGCCTAGCTTCCGAGCAGTACTTC. It encodes CASSQGRGLASEQYF.

At least ten counts were recorded for this clone. The chain employs TRBV7-9 and TRBJ1-6; D is unresolved. The CDR3 extends over 12 amino acids. Germline CDR1 and CDR2: SEHNR and FQNEAQ (reference sequence). Trimming stripped 5 bases from V and 8 bases from J, with 7 bases between. The CDR3 DNA reads as TGTGCCAGCAGCGCCACCCATTCACCCCTCCACTTT. Protein: CASSATHSPLHF.

The chain is built from TRBV29-1 and TRBJ2-7; no reliable D call. V was trimmed by 8 bases and J by 1 base, leaving 12 bases between them. The CDR3 consists of 12 residues. Germline CDR1 is SQVTM and CDR2 is ANQGSEA. The CDR3 sequence: CSTRTNSYEQYF. The CDR3 nucleotides are TGCAGCACAAGGACCAATTCCTACGAGCAGTACTTC.

The chain uses TRBV14 and TRBJ1-2, with 8 bases that match TRBD1. From germline, CDR1 is SGHDN and CDR2 FVKESK. The CDR3 consists of 14 residues. Trimming took 5 bases from V and 8 from J; bases not matched to a gene: 10. The CDR3 loop reads CASSAGGAPWGYTF. For the CDR3, the DNA is TGTGCCAGCAGCGCAGGGGGCGCCCCCTGGGGCTACACCTTC.

The rearrangement links TRBV10-3 to TRBJ2-3; D gene ambiguous. Trimming took 10 bases from V and 2 from J, leaving 13 bases between them. Germline-derived CDR1 and CDR2 are ENHRY and SYGVKD. The CDR3 totals 13 residues. The chain's CDR3 is CATGPEYTDTQYF. For the CDR3, the DNA is TGTGCCACCGGGCCGGAATACACAGATACGCAGTATTTT.

This clone was picked up a small number of times. The rearrangement links TRBV7-2 to TRBJ1-5, with 7 bases lining up with TRBD1. The CDR3 is made up of 15 amino acids. Germline CDR1 is SGHTA and CDR2 is FQGNSA. The ends lost 5 bases at V and 4 bases at J; junction bases unmatched: 8. The CDR3 region is CASSPGQRINQPQHF. CDR3 DNA: TGTGCCAGCAGCCCGGGACAGAGGATTAATCAGCCCCAGCATTTT.

The chain recombines TRBV5-1 with TRBJ1-4; D uncertain. Trimming took off 0 bases at V and 8 bases at J, with 17 bases between the two ends. Germline V gene lookup returns CDR1 SGHRS and CDR2 YFSETQ. The CDR3 totals 16 residues. The CDR3 DNA sequence: TGCGCCAGCAGCTTGGATTGGACTGAGAGGGCCGAAAAACTGTTTTTT. Translated, it gives CASSLDWTERAEKLFF.

The gene calls are TRBV29-1 and TRBJ2-7; 8 bases fit TRBD2. The CDR3 runs to 12 residues. J lost 4 bases, V lost 7 bases, and 6 bases had no gene match. CDR1 is SQVTM, CDR2 ANQGSEA, per germline. The CDR3 is CSATGTRYEQYF. The CDR3 nucleotides are TGCAGCGCCACCGGGACTAGATACGAGCAGTACTTC.

This clone occurred a few times. The chain links TRBV2 to TRBJ2-1, with 10 nucleotides matching TRBD2. With V trimmed by 6 bases and J by 7 bases, 6 bases remained unmatched. This CDR3 comprises 14 residues. Looked up from germline, CDR1 is SNHLY and CDR2 is FYNNEI. This chain's CDR3 is CASRIAGGINEQFF. For the CDR3, the DNA is TGTGCCAGCAGAATAGCGGGGGGCATAAATGAGCAGTTCTTC.